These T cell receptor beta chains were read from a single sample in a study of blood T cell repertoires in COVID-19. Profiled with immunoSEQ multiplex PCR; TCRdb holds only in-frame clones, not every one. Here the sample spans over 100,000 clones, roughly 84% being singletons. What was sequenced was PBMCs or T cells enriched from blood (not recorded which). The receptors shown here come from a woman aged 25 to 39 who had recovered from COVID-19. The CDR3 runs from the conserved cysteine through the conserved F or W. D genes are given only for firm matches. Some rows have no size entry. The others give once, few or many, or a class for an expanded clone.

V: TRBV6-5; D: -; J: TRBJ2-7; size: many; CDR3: CASSHSYEQYF; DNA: TGTGCCAGCAGTCACTCCTACGAGCAGTACTTC
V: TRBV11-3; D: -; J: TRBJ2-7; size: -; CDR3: CASSGGGPEQYF; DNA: TGTGCCAGCAGCGGAGGAGGACCCGAGCAGTACTTC
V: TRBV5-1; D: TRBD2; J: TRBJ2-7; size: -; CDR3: CASSLGFRGGSYEQYF; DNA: TGCGCCAGCAGCTTGGGTTTCCGCGGGGGCTCCTACGAGCAGTACTTC
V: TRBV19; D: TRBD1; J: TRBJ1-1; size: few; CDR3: CASSPRQGSGMNTEAFF; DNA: TGTGCCAGTAGTCCGCGACAGGGGTCTGGTATGAACACTGAAGCTTTCTTT
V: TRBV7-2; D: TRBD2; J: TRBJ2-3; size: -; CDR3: CASSLVASGGEDTQYF; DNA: TGTGCCAGCAGCTTAGTAGCTAGCGGGGGGGAAGATACGCAGTATTTT
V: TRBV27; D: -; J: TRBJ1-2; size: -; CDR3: CASSLYHRANYGYTF; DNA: TGTGCCAGCAGTTTATACCACAGGGCCAACTATGGCTACACCTTC
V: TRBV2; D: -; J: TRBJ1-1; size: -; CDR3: CASSEAGTFRTEAFF; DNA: TGTGCCAGCAGTGAAGCCGGGACATTCCGGACTGAAGCTTTCTTT
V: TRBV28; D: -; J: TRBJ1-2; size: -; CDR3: CASSTDNYGYTF; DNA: TGTGCCAGCAGTACAGATAACTATGGCTACACCTTC
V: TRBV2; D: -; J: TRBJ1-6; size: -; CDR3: CASRGPGAISPLHF; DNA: TGTGCCAGCAGGGGGCCGGGCGCCATTTCACCCCTCCACTTT
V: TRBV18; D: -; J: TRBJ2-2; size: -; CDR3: CASSPLFTVGGPTGELFF; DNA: TGTGCCAGCTCACCACTGTTCACGGTCGGGGGGCCCACCGGGGAGCTGTTTTTT
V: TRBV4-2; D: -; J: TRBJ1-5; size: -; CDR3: CASSQLQGSNQPQHF; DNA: TGTGCCAGCAGCCAACTACAGGGTAGCAATCAGCCCCAGCATTTT
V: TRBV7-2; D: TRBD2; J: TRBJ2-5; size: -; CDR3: CASSLGLAGETQYF; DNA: TGTGCCAGCAGTCTGGGACTAGCGGGAGAGACCCAGTACTTC
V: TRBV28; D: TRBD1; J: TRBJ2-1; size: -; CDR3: CASRGQGRVDNEQFF; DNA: TGTGCCAGCAGGGGACAGGGTAGGGTCGACAATGAGCAGTTCTTC
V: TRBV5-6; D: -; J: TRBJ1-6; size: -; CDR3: CASSLYSGSYNSPLHF; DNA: TGTGCCAGCAGCTTGTACAGTGGCTCCTATAATTCACCCCTCCACTTT
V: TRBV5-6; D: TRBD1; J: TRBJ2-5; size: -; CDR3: CASSVGQYQETQYF; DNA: TGTGCCAGCAGCGTGGGACAGTACCAAGAGACCCAGTACTTC
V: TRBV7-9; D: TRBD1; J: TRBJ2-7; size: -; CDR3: CASSLRSTGRTGGEEQYF; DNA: TGTGCCAGCAGCTTACGTTCAACCGGTAGGACAGGGGGCGAGGAGCAGTACTTC
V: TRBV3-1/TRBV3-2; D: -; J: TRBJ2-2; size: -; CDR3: CASSQVFRGGRTGELFF; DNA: TGTGCCAGCAGCCAAGTCTTCCGAGGAGGTCGGACCGGGGAGCTGTTTTTT
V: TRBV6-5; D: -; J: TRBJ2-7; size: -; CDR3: CASSYSRRGRYEQYF; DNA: TGTGCCAGCAGTTACTCGAGAAGGGGCCGCTACGAGCAGTACTTC
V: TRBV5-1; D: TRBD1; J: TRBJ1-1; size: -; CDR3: CASSSHDRGFTEAFF; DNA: TGCGCCAGCAGCTCGCATGACAGGGGGTTCACTGAAGCTTTCTTT
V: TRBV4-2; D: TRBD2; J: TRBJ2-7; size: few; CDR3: CASSQDSSSGFYEQYF; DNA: TGTGCCAGCAGCCAAGATTCGTCTAGCGGGTTCTACGAGCAGTACTTC
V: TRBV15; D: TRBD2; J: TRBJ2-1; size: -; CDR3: CATSRDWSGGLNEQFF; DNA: TGTGCCACCAGCAGAGATTGGAGCGGGGGGCTCAATGAGCAGTTCTTC
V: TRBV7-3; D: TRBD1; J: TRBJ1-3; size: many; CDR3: CASSFTGGAGNTIYF; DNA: TGTGCCAGCAGCTTTACAGGGGGCGCTGGAAACACCATATATTTT
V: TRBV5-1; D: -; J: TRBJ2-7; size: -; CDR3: CASSFGQGPYEQYF; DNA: TGCGCCAGCAGCTTCGGGCAGGGGCCTTACGAGCAGTACTTC
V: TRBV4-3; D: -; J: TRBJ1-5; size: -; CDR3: CASSQGQGMNQPQHF; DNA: TGCGCCAGCAGCCAAGGGCAGGGTATGAATCAGCCCCAGCATTTT